A selection of T cell receptor beta chains follows, all from one sample in a study of T cell repertoires in cytomegalovirus infection. MiXCR was run by TCRdb on the reads, yielding one entry per CDR3 protein. The sample lists about 200,000 distinct CDR3 sequences, roughly 9.8% occurring once. What was sequenced was PBMCs. These receptor sequences come from a human donor in good health (CMV status not recorded). Some clones in this sample may be carry-over from other donors' samples. CDR3s include the opening cysteine and the closing phenylalanine or tryptophan. The listing skips clone size in some rows; elsewhere it reads once, few, many or a size class.

v_call	j_call	clone_size	cdr3_aa
TRBV11-2	TRBJ2-5	many	CASSLVRDRQETQYF
TRBV5-4	TRBJ1-1	.	CASSLELQTEAFF
TRBV25-1	TRBJ1-2	many	CASSPQGLPNYGYTF
TRBV11-2	TRBJ2-7	few	CASSLWPAGGTYEQYF
TRBV19	TRBJ2-6	many	CASSIPTGWVSGANVLTF
TRBV7-3	TRBJ2-1	many	CASSPTSGGSNEQFF
TRBV28	TRBJ1-1	few	CASSPAGAATEAFF
TRBV5-1	TRBJ2-7	few	CASSLGTSNYEQYF
TRBV20-1	TRBJ1-1	few	CSARDGTGGTEAFF
TRBV6-5	TRBJ2-3	few	CASSYRGDSTDTQYF
TRBV29-1	TRBJ2-5	few	CSFAMGSGGETQYF